This paragraph covers one T cell receptor beta chain sequence. Its antigen remains unidentified. These data come from a study of T cells after posttransplantation cyclophosphamide. Sequencing was performed with immunoSEQ multiplex PCR; in TCRdb, only in-frame clones are kept and a portion is missing. This table has about 46,000 clones, approximately 90% appearing once. Germline CDR1 and CDR2: SGHDT and YYEEEE. The CDR3 is 14 amino acids. V dropped 4 bases and J dropped 6 bases, with 13 bases sitting between them. General observations from the study: Donor-recipient repertoire similarity was low at 1-2 months, rising over year one. After PTCy, TRB diversity resembled that of CNI/methotrexate controls.

This TCR came from a woman between 45 and 65 years old in good health and a related stem cell transplant donor. J is TRBJ1-4 and V is TRBV5-6, with D possibly being TRBD1 (5 bases). The sample comprised PBMCs. The CDR3, as DNA: TGTGCCAGCAGCGTGGGACTTGGTGATGAAAAACTGTTTTTT. It is translated as CASSVGLGDEKLFF.